The 10 T cell receptor beta chains reported below all come from one sample, sequenced in a study of tumor-infiltrating lymphocytes in primary liver carcinoma. Germline DNA was also extracted, while the blood RNA originated from unsorted whole blood. Total RNA amounting to around 540 ng was the source from which TCR beta cDNA was made with a constant-region primer. Slightly modified ARM-PCR, run as three nested multiplex PCR rounds, produced the TCR beta libraries. With TRBV1-TRBV30 forward primers and a C-beta reverse primer, the first two PCR rounds were run for roughly 10 cycles each. From the multiplex PCR reads, TCRdb called clonotypes with MiXCR, one entry per CDR3 protein. The sample gives about 300,000 distinct CDR3 sequences, 50% to 70% of which show up once; 9% to 10% is in the top ten. Sequences were obtained from peripheral blood. These receptors were taken from a man aged 35 to 55 with primary liver carcinoma and hepatitis B virus infection.

A remark on this clonotype: A much more abundant neighbour one base away suggests this may be a read error. This chain links TRBV4-1 with TRBJ1-2, with a tentative D call TRBD1 (5 bases). The germline gives CDR1 MGHRA, CDR2 YSYEKL. The CDR3 runs to 15 residues. In DNA, the CDR3 is TGCACCAGCAGCCAAGGTGCAGGGCCTAACTATGGCTACACCTTC. Amino acid sequence: CTSSQGAGPNYGYTF.

This rearrangement joins TRBV9 to TRBJ2-7; D is perhaps TRBD2 (6 bases). The germline V and J ends were trimmed by 0 bases and 0 bases, with 10 bases remaining between them. Per the germline V gene, CDR1 is SGDLS and CDR2 is YYNGEE. The CDR3 runs to 15 residues. The CDR3 sequence: CASSVGGGNSYEQYF. In DNA form, the CDR3 reads TGTGCCAGCAGCGTAGGTGGAGGGAACTCCTACGAGCAGTACTTC.

The rearrangement uses TRBV6-6 and TRBJ2-7, with 9 positions matching TRBD1. Germline trimming cut 6 bases from V and 11 bases from J; bases unmatched to any gene: 14. CDR1 is MNHNY, CDR2 SVGAGI, per germline (reference sequence). The CDR3 consists of 14 residues. The chain's CDR3 is CASRQGQGLGEKYF. CDR3 coding DNA: TGTGCCAGCAGACAGGGACAGGGTCTGGGGGAGAAGTACTTC.

With regard to this clonotype: Just one base apart from a much larger clone, this may be a read error. V usage is TRBV5-6 and J usage is TRBJ1-4; 8 nucleotides match TRBD1. This CDR3 has 16 residues. Trimming at V came to 2 bases and at J to 7 bases, leaving 10 bases not matched to a gene. The germline V gene encodes CDR1 SGHDT and CDR2 YYEEEE. CDR3 sequence (DNA): TGTGCCAGCAGCTTATACAGGGGGATATCTATTGAAAAACTGTTTTTT. Its translation is CASSLYRGISIEKLFF.

As regards this clonotype: Since a much larger clone is just one base distant, this may be a read error. The chain carries TRBV12-3 or TRBV12-4 and TRBJ1-1, with no clear D. The CDR3 loop spans 13 amino acids. This CDR3 reads CTSSQVPGTEAFF. CDR3 nucleotides: TGTACCAGCAGTCAGGTACCGGGGACTGAAGCTTTCTTT.

This clonotype was counted only a few times. A much larger clone lies a single base off, so this may be a read error. This chain connects TRBV6-5 to TRBJ2-4; 7 nucleotides align to TRBD2. The CDR3 loop spans 11 amino acids. V lost 0 bases to trimming and J lost 15 bases; unmatched junction nucleotides: 2. Germline CDR1 MNHEY, CDR2 SVGAGI. The DNA for the CDR3 is TGTGCCAGCAGTTACTCGGGACTACGGTACTTC. Translated, it gives CASSYSGLRYF.

This clonotype has at least ten counts. This chain uses TRBV6-2 or TRBV6-3 with TRBJ1-2, with D perhaps matching TRBD1 (6 bases). The CDR3 sequence is 16 residues long. CDR1 is MNHEY, CDR2 SVGEGT, per germline. Trimming removed 6 bases at V and 2 bases at J, with 19 bases between. The CDR3 sequence: CASRLKFQGTNYGYTF. DNA of the CDR3: TGTGCCAGCAGACTCAAGTTCCAGGGGACAAACTATGGCTACACCTTC.

A word on this clonotype: The junction departs from germline at one end; a sequencing error may be responsible. The rearrangement links TRBV6-1 to TRBJ1-1; D may be TRBD1 (5 bases). The CDR3 extends over 15 amino acids. CDR1 is MNHNS and CDR2 is SASEGT in the germline V gene. The CDR3 spells CDSSPRTSINTEAFF. The CDR3 DNA reads as TGTGACAGCAGTCCCCGGACAAGCATAAACACTGAAGCTTTCTTT.

This clonotype came up a few times. The chain uses TRBV28 and TRBJ2-7; tentatively, D is TRBD2 (6 bases). Germline V gene data show CDR1 as MDHEN and CDR2 as SYDVKM. V was shortened by 7 bases and J by 3 bases, with 7 bases between the two germline ends. The CDR3 spans 11 residues. This chain's CDR3 is CASMGGYEQYF. The CDR3 nucleotides are TGTGCCAGCATGGGAGGCTACGAGCAGTACTTC.

This clonotype was seen once. Germline is not matched at one junction end, which may reflect a read error. J is TRBJ2-5 and V is TRBV12-3 or TRBV12-4; D is possibly TRBD2 (5 bases). The CDR3 totals 14 residues. In DNA, the CDR3 is TGTGCCTGCAGTCCCGCCGGGATTGAGGAGACCCAGTACTTC. It yields the protein CACSPAGIEETQYF.